Below are 25 T cell receptor beta chains sequenced from a single sample in a study of prognosis after radiotherapy for stage I lung cancer. From genomic DNA, TCR beta CDR3 was amplified by two-round multiplex PCR. Individual primers that were specific to each TRBV and TRBJ gene served in first-round PCR. Using its own MiXCR run on the multiplex PCR reads, TCRdb lists one record per CDR3 protein. In the table there are tens of thousands of distinct CDR3 sequences, roughly 36% of which are singletons. The starting material was PBMCs, obtained before or after stereotactic body radiation therapy (not recorded which). The receptors were gathered from a donor aged 50 or older with non-small cell lung cancer.

This clonotype has at least ten counts. The chain employs TRBV7-2 and TRBJ2-3; 10 bases are a match to TRBD2. Germline trimming cut 5 bases from V and 4 bases from J; bases unmatched to any gene: 3. The CDR3 covers 14 residues. Germline values: CDR1 SGHTA, CDR2 FQGNSA. Here the CDR3 DNA reads TGTGCCAGCAGCAAAGGACTAGCGGCAGATACGCAGTATTTT. It specifies CASSKGLAADTQYF.

Turning to this clonotype: Lacking the conserved final phenylalanine or tryptophan, this CDR3 likely reflects a read error. The chain employs TRBV14 and TRBJ2-5; no reliable D call. This CDR3 region has 13 residues. Trimming took 3 bases from V and 5 from J, leaving 10 bases between them. The V gene's germline CDR1 is SGHDN and CDR2 FVKESK. The CDR3 region is CASSHQRRETQYS. CDR3 sequence (DNA): TGTGCCAGCAGCCATCAAAGAAGGGAGACCCAGTACTCC.

This clonotype was seen repeatedly, ten times or more. This chain links TRBV10-3 with TRBJ1-1, with unresolved D. V dropped 4 bases and J dropped 6 bases, with 12 bases sitting between them. Looked up from germline, CDR1 is ENHRY and CDR2 is SYGVKD. CDR3 length equals 13 residues. The CDR3 DNA sequence: TGTGCCATCAGTGCAGCTGAAGATGCTGAAGCTTTCTTT. Translation gives CAISAAEDAEAFF.

The CDR3, as DNA: TGTGAAAGCAGGGCGATGAGATTTCAGCCCCAGCATTTT. This codes for CESRAMRFQPQHF. The V gene is TRBV6-2 or TRBV6-3, the J gene TRBJ1-5; maybe TRBD1 (5 bases). This CDR3 is built from 13 residues. The V gene's germline CDR1 is MNHEY and CDR2 SVGEGT.

Note on this clonotype: It may be a read error: a sequence one base away is much more abundant. J is TRBJ2-5 and V is TRBV5-1; D is unresolved. The CDR3 has 12 amino acids. Germline assignment: CDR1 SGHRS and CDR2 YFSETQ. CDR3 sequence (DNA): TGCGTCAGCAGCACCACCCAGGAGACCCAGTACTTC. This sequence encodes CVSSTTQETQYF. Looking up the rest from reference TRBV5-1 and TRBJ2-5 gives the full variable domain: KAGVTQTPRYLIKTRGQQVTLSCSPISGHRSVSWYQQTPGQGLQFLFEYFSETQRNKGNFPGRFSGRQFSNSRSEMNVSTLELGDSALYLCVSSTTQETQYFGPGTRLLVL.

This clonotype was recorded many times. The chain carries TRBV5-1 and TRBJ2-4; no firm D call. The germline V gene has CDR1 SGHRS and CDR2 YFSETQ. The CDR3 has 17 amino acids. The V and J ends lost 2 bases and 1 base respectively, with 16 bases between them. DNA of the CDR3: TGCGCCAGCAGCTTCCGGGCCTCTGGGTCGGCCAAAAACATTCAGTACTTC. Protein: CASSFRASGSAKNIQYF. Filled out from reference TRBV5-1 and TRBJ2-4, the complete variable domain reads KAGVTQTPRYLIKTRGQQVTLSCSPISGHRSVSWYQQTPGQGLQFLFEYFSETQRNKGNFPGRFSGRQFSNSRSEMNVSTLELGDSALYLCASSFRASGSAKNIQYFGAGTRLSVL.

This clonotype was observed a handful of times. This may come from a read error, since a much larger clone is one base off. CDR3 amino acids: CAIGFLGNTQYF. The CDR3 coding sequence is TGCGCTATTGGTTTCCTCGGCAATACGCAGTATTTT. The chain joins TRBV12-5 to TRBJ2-3, with D hard to call. Germline V gene data show CDR1 as LGHNT and CDR2 as FRNRAP. The CDR3 has 12 amino acids.

This clonotype was counted ten times or more. J is TRBJ2-6 and V is TRBV5-1, with D tentatively TRBD2 (5 bases). The length of the CDR3 is 18 residues. Trimming took off 4 bases at V and 0 bases at J, with 17 bases between the two ends. Germline-derived CDR1 and CDR2 are SGHRS and YFSETQ. The DNA of the CDR3 is TGCGCCAGCAGCCCCTGGCCGGACTCAAACTCTGGGGCCAACGTCCTGACTTTC. This codes for CASSPWPDSNSGANVLTF. Looking up the rest from reference TRBV5-1 and TRBJ2-6 gives the full variable domain: KAGVTQTPRYLIKTRGQQVTLSCSPISGHRSVSWYQQTPGQGLQFLFEYFSETQRNKGNFPGRFSGRQFSNSRSEMNVSTLELGDSALYLCASSPWPDSNSGANVLTFGAGSRLTVL.

This clonotype was picked up many times. The chain links TRBV7-2 to TRBJ2-7, with TRBD2 matching 9 bases. The germline V gene has CDR1 SGHTA and CDR2 FQGNSA. The length of the CDR3 is 16 residues. V gave up 0 bases and J gave up 7 bases; unmatched junction bases: 10. The CDR3 is CASSLAPGLARLEQYF. DNA of the CDR3: TGTGCCAGCAGCTTAGCCCCGGGACTAGCCCGCTTGGAGCAGTACTTC.

This clonotype was detected ten times or more. The rearrangement uses TRBV12-3 or TRBV12-4 and TRBJ2-5, with D perhaps matching TRBD1 (6 bases). The CDR3 consists of 15 residues. The V end lost 2 bases, the J end lost 7 bases, and 17 bases lay between the germline ends. CDR3 nucleotides: TGTGCCAGCAGTTTAAGCGGAGGCAGGGGATGGACCCAGTACTTC. Its translation: CASSLSGGRGWTQYF.

Worth noting for this clonotype: Only one base separates this from a far larger clonotype, so it likely reflects a read error. The chain has TRBV6-2 or TRBV6-3 and TRBJ2-7; D is perhaps TRBD2 (5 bases). The CDR3 has 11 residues. Germline V gene lookup returns CDR1 MNHEY and CDR2 SVGEGT. The CDR3 region is CASSYKGVPGF. For the CDR3, the DNA is TGTGCCAGCAGTTACAAGGGAGTCCCTGGTTTC.

This chain uses TRBV29-1 with TRBJ2-7; D unclear. CDR1 is SQVTM and CDR2 is ANQGSEA in the germline V gene. The length of the CDR3 is 17 residues. V was cut by 2 bases and J by 0 bases, with 20 bases left in between. DNA for the CDR3: TGCAGCGTTGAATTGATTGGGGTGAACGAGAGCTCCTACGAGCAGTACTTC. It codes for CSVELIGVNESSYEQYF.

This clonotype was seen repeatedly, ten times or more. J is TRBJ2-6 and V is TRBV28; possible D gene TRBD1, 6 bases. The CDR3 extends over 18 amino acids. Germline CDR1 and CDR2: MDHEN and SYDVKM. The V gene lost 8 bases and the J gene lost 0 bases, with 20 bases spanning the gap. CDR3 amino acids: CASSQITEGDSGANVLTF. CDR3 in DNA: TGTGCCAGCTCACAGATCACCGAGGGGGACTCTGGGGCCAACGTCCTGACTTTC.

This clonotype was detected many times. The gene calls are TRBV2 and TRBJ1-2; 8 nucleotides align to TRBD1. V lost 3 bases, J lost 8 bases, and 5 bases stayed unmatched. The CDR3 spans 13 residues. The V gene's germline CDR1 is SNHLY and CDR2 FYNNEI. The CDR3 nucleotides are TGTGCCAGCAGTGAGGGACAGGTGGACGGCTACACCTTC. Residues: CASSEGQVDGYTF.

There are many counts of this clonotype. This rearrangement joins TRBV5-1 to TRBJ2-5; 10 bases agree with TRBD2. This CDR3 has 15 amino acids. With 1 base clipped from V and 5 bases from J, the junction kept 5 bases outside the gene matches. Germline CDR1 SGHRS, CDR2 YFSETQ. CDR3 region: CASSLSGRAEETQYF. The CDR3 nucleotides are TGCGCCAGCAGCTTGAGCGGGAGGGCAGAGGAGACCCAGTACTTC.

V usage is TRBV7-8 and J usage is TRBJ2-3, with 8 bases identical to TRBD2. The CDR3 has 18 amino acids. The V and J ends lost 5 bases and 0 bases, in that order; junction bases with no gene match: 13. Per the germline V gene, CDR1 is SGHVS and CDR2 is FQNEAQ. CDR3 loop: CASSKVPTSGTSTDTQYF. CDR3 sequence (DNA): TGTGCCAGCAGCAAAGTCCCAACTAGCGGTACCAGCACAGATACGCAGTATTTT.

This clonotype was observed a handful of times. Just one base apart from a much larger clone, this may be a read error. The rearrangement uses TRBV11-2 and TRBJ2-5, with D perhaps being TRBD1 or TRBD2 (5 bases each). Trimming took 4 bases from V and 7 from J, leaving 16 bases between them. Germline V lookup: CDR1 SGHAT, CDR2 FQNNGV. The CDR3 spans 14 residues. CDR3 DNA: TGTGCCAGCAGCTGGGACCCAACCGAAGGGACCCAGTACTTC. Translated: CASSWDPTEGTQYF. The full variable domain, with the rest looked up from reference TRBV11-2 and TRBJ2-5, is EAGVAQSPRYKIIEKRQSVAFWCNPISGHATLYWYQQILGQGPKLLIQFQNNGVVDDSQLPKDRFSAERLKGVDSTLKIQPAKLEDSAVYLCASSWDPTEGTQYFGPGTRLLVL.

The CDR3 DNA reads as TGTGCCAGCAGAACCCGACTAGCGGGAAGGAAAGATACGCAGTATTTT. It is translated as CASRTRLAGRKDTQYF. The rearrangement links TRBV12-3 or TRBV12-4 to TRBJ2-3; 11 bases map to TRBD2. The CDR3 runs to 16 residues. V shed 6 bases and J 5 bases; nucleotides not matched to a gene: 10.

This clonotype was detected ten times or more. The rearrangement links TRBV19 to TRBJ2-2; 9 bases are shared with TRBD2. J was trimmed by 4 bases and V by 6 bases; bases with no gene match: 9. CDR3 length equals 16 residues. Germline V gene lookup returns CDR1 LNHDA and CDR2 SQIVND (reference sequence). The CDR3 sequence is CASSKRTSVGTGELFF. In nucleotides, the CDR3 is TGTGCCAGTAGCAAGAGGACTAGCGTGGGCACCGGGGAGCTGTTTTTT.

This clonotype has a count of ten or more. The chain is built from TRBV19 and TRBJ2-5, with TRBD1 matching 11 bases. This CDR3 comprises 15 residues. The junction had 6 bases not matched to a gene; V was cut back by 4 bases and J by 5 bases. CDR1 and CDR2 (germline): LNHDA, SQIVND (reference sequence). This CDR3 is CASSRGQGGVETQYF. For the CDR3, the DNA is TGTGCCAGTAGTAGGGGACAGGGGGGAGTGGAGACCCAGTACTTC.

As concerns this clonotype: A much larger clone sits a single nucleotide away, making a read error possible. The DNA of the CDR3 is TGCAGCGCGAATAGGGACCGAAACACTGAATCTTTCTTT. Amino acid sequence: CSANRDRNTESFF. The genes are TRBV29-1 and TRBJ1-1, with a possible D match to TRBD1 (5 bases). CDR1 is SQVTM, CDR2 ANQGSEA, per germline. The CDR3 has 13 residues.

V usage is TRBV6-5 and J usage is TRBJ2-7, with TRBD1 identical over 7 bases. The CDR3 is 16 amino acids. After removal of 2 bases from V and 5 bases from J, the junction contained 12 bases not matched to a gene. Germline V gives CDR1 MNHEY, CDR2 SVGAGI. In nucleotides, the CDR3 is TGTGCCAGCAGTTACGAGGTGACAGGGTTAACGAACGAGCAGTACTTC. This encodes CASSYEVTGLTNEQYF.

In its sample, this clonotype was seen many times. This chain joins TRBV10-3 and TRBJ2-3; D is undetermined. This CDR3 has 13 residues. V lost 10 bases, J lost 3 bases, and 14 bases lay in between. Germline assignment: CDR1 ENHRY and CDR2 SYGVKD. The chain's CDR3 is CATSTAGTDTQYF. The CDR3 DNA follows: TGTGCCACATCGACGGCAGGAACAGATACGCAGTATTTT.

With regard to this clonotype: Given a far larger clone just one base away, this is likely a sequencing read error. This rearrangement joins TRBV6-9 to TRBJ1-5; the D gene is possibly TRBD1 (5 bases). The CDR3 length is 14 residues. Germline CDR1 is MNHGY and CDR2 is SVAAGI. CDR3 bases: TGTGCCAGCAGTTACAGGGCAGAACTTCAGACCCAGCATTTT. It is translated as CASSYRAELQTQHF.

With respect to this clonotype: The junction departs from the called germline gene at one end, perhaps through a read error. The gene calls are TRBV7-9 and TRBJ2-3; 11 bases are a match to TRBD2. The germline gives CDR1 SEHNR, CDR2 FQNEAQ (reference sequence). The CDR3 length is 13 residues. The DNA for the CDR3 is TGTGCCATCAGCCTAGCGGGGGGATATACGCAGTATTTT. The encoded protein is CAISLAGGYTQYF.